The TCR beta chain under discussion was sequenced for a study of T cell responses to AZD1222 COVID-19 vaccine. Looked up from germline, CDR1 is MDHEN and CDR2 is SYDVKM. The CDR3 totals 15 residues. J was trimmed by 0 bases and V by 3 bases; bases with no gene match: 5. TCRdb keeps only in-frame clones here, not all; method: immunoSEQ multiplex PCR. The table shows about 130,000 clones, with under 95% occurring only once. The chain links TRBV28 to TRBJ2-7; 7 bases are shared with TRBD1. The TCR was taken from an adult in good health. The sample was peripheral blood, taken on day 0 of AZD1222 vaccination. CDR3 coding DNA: TGTGCCAGCAGTTTGTCAGCAGGGGGCTCCTACGAGCAGTACTTC. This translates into CASSLSAGGSYEQYF.